This section outlines one T cell receptor beta chain sequence together with its context. The sample is drawn from a study of glioma-infiltrating T cells after dendritic cell vaccination. Clones were read by immunoSEQ multiplex PCR, and TCRdb kept only the in-frame ones, dropping some. The table lists some 70,000 clones, 81% of them singletons. Looked up from germline, CDR1 is KGHSH and CDR2 is LQKENI. V gave up 3 bases and J gave up 0 bases, with 17 bases separating them. The CDR3 contains 17 residues. The source material was blood, sampled before dendritic cell vaccination. The TCR sequence derives from a human donor with glioblastoma. The chain couples TRBV18 to TRBJ1-1; the D is unclear. CDR3 in DNA: TGTGCCAGCTCACCTGAATCTTACGGGTCCCTGAACACTGAAGCTTTCTTT. Its translation: CASSPESYGSLNTEAFF. Supplemented by reference TRBV18 and TRBJ1-1, the full variable domain reads NAGVMQNPRHLVRRRGQEARLRCSPMKGHSHVYWYRQLPEEGLKFMVYLQKENIIDESGMPKERFSAEFPKEGPSILRIQQVVRGDSAAYFCASSPESYGSLNTEAFFGQGTRLTVV.